The 17 T cell receptor beta chains reported below all come from one sample, sequenced in a study of T-cell reconstitution after alpha-beta-depleted transplantation in children. Unique molecular identifiers were incorporated when the TCRbeta library was constructed. TCRdb fed the PCR reads into MiXCR, producing one record per CDR3 protein. The sample contains hundreds of thousands of distinct CDR3 sequences, over 10% of which appear only once. Sequences were derived from PBMCs, mostly from graft donor cells, sampled 360 days after TCRalphabeta/CD19-depleted stem cell transplant. Receptor source: a male patient younger than 18 who had a stem cell transplant for acute myeloid leukemia, so the T cells may come from the graft donor.

J is TRBJ2-7 and V is TRBV5-1; D remains ambiguous. The CDR3 contains 17 residues. Trimming took off 3 bases at V and 1 base at J, with 20 bases between the two ends. The V gene's germline CDR1 is SGHRS and CDR2 YFSETQ. CDR3 in amino acids: CASSYFRIRFFSYEQYF. In DNA form, the CDR3 reads TGCGCCAGCAGCTACTTCAGGATCCGCTTTTTTTCCTACGAGCAGTACTTC.

This rearrangement joins TRBV6-6 to TRBJ1-1; no firm D call. The CDR3 totals 11 residues. Germline values: CDR1 MNHNY, CDR2 SVGAGI (reference sequence). Trimming shortened V by 7 bases and J by 7 bases, and 10 bases separated the two germline ends. The CDR3, as DNA: TGTGCCAGCATCCAGGTAGTTGAAGCTTTCTTT. Translated, it gives CASIQVVEAFF.

This sequence joins TRBV9 and TRBJ2-6; 9 bases line up with TRBD2. The germline V gene has CDR1 SGDLS and CDR2 YYNGEE. V was pared by 4 bases and J by 7 bases, with 18 bases of the junction left unmatched. This CDR3 has 19 residues. CDR3 residues: CASSLRLAEGPISANVLTF. CDR3 sequence (DNA): TGTGCCAGCAGCCTCCGACTAGCGGAGGGCCCAATCAGTGCCAACGTCCTGACTTTC.

This clonotype was seen a handful of times. This rearrangement joins TRBV9 to TRBJ2-2; no firm D call. The germline gives CDR1 SGDLS, CDR2 YYNGEE. Trimming stripped 3 bases from V and 0 bases from J, with 15 bases between. The CDR3 runs 17 residues. CDR3 bases: TGTGCCAGCAGCGCTACCTCAGTTTACCCGAACACCGGGGAGCTGTTTTTT. It encodes CASSATSVYPNTGELFF.

This clonotype appeared a few times. CDR3 amino acids: CASSYLGTGSVGGQPQHF. DNA for the CDR3: TGTGCCAGCAGTTACTTAGGGACAGGGAGCGTGGGAGGGCAGCCCCAGCATTTT. This chain connects TRBV6-5 to TRBJ1-5, with TRBD1 identical over 9 bases. The CDR3 loop spans 18 amino acids. Germline CDR1 is MNHEY and CDR2 is SVGAGI. Losses at the gene ends were 1 base for V and 7 bases for J; bases not matched to a gene: 14.

This clonotype turned up a few times. This chain connects TRBV7-2 to TRBJ2-2, with a tentative D call TRBD1 (6 bases). This CDR3 has 14 residues. The germline V gene has CDR1 SGHTA and CDR2 FQGNSA. Trimming cost V 5 bases and J 4 bases, with 11 bases left between them. The CDR3 DNA follows: TGTGCCAGCAGCCGGGACAAGAGCACCGGGGAGCTGTTTTTT. Its translation is CASSRDKSTGELFF.

The chain combines TRBV19 with TRBJ2-1; 11 bases are shared with TRBD1. V was clipped by 6 bases and J by 11 bases; unmatched bases: 15. The CDR3 consists of 16 residues. Germline CDR1 reads LNHDA; CDR2 reads SQIVND (reference sequence). CDR3 in amino acids: CASRISRDRGSEKQFF. DNA for the CDR3: TGTGCCAGTAGGATCAGCCGGGACAGGGGGTCGGAGAAGCAGTTCTTC.

This clonotype was detected a few times. This chain links TRBV20-1 with TRBJ2-7; the D call may be TRBD1 or TRBD2 (5 bases each). Germline lookup yields CDR1 DFQATT and CDR2 SNEGSKA (reference sequence). The CDR3 loop spans 13 amino acids. V was clipped by 5 bases and J by 2 bases, with 13 bases between them. Written as DNA, the CDR3 is TGCAGTGCTCCCGGGACCTCCGCCTACGAGCAGTACTTC. It is translated as CSAPGTSAYEQYF.

The chain uses TRBV18 and TRBJ2-2; no reliable D call. V lost 6 bases, J lost 4 bases, and 9 bases lay in between. This CDR3 region has 13 residues. Germline V gene data show CDR1 as KGHSH and CDR2 as LQKENI. The CDR3 bases are TGTGCCAGCTCCCCCGCCTTCACCGGGGAGCTGTTTTTT. This sequence encodes CASSPAFTGELFF.

The rearrangement uses TRBV12-3 or TRBV12-4 and TRBJ2-1; 7 nucleotides align to TRBD1. This CDR3 comprises 15 residues. The V segment lost 1 base and the J segment 4 bases; nucleotides outside the gene matches: 4. CDR3 DNA sequence: TGTGCCAGCAGTTTAGTACCCAGGGGGTACAATGAGCAGTTCTTC. Protein product: CASSLVPRGYNEQFF.

The chain links TRBV4-3 to TRBJ2-7; D gene unclear. The CDR3 runs to 15 residues. V shed 0 bases and J shed 1 base, with 10 bases lying between them. CDR1 is LGHNA and CDR2 is YSLEER in the germline V gene. The CDR3 DNA reads as TGCGCCAGCAGCCAAGATATGGAGATATCCTACGAGCAGTACTTC. Its protein product is CASSQDMEISYEQYF.

The V and J genes are TRBV15 and TRBJ1-5; D is undetermined. This CDR3 contains 13 residues. Trimming stripped 8 bases from V and 5 bases from J, with 13 bases between. Germline CDR1 LNHNV, CDR2 YYDKDF (reference sequence). CDR3 sequence (DNA): TGTGCCACCGGGCCCCGCTGGGATCAGCCCCAGCATTTT. Encoded protein: CATGPRWDQPQHF.

This clonotype was counted a few times. The V call is TRBV9, the J call TRBJ2-7; D might be TRBD2 (6 bases). Trimming stripped 0 bases from V and 3 bases from J, with 10 bases between. The CDR3 length is 14 residues. Germline V gene sequence: CDR1 SGDLS, CDR2 YYNGEE. This CDR3 reads CASSVEEGIYEQYF. Here the CDR3 DNA reads TGTGCCAGCAGCGTAGAGGAGGGAATCTACGAGCAGTACTTC. Looking up the rest from reference TRBV9 and TRBJ2-7 gives the full variable domain: DSGVTQTPKHLITATGQRVTLRCSPRSGDLSVYWYQQSLDQGLQFLIQYYNGEERAKGNILERFSAQQFPDLHSELNLSSLELGDSALYFCASSVEEGIYEQYFGPGTRLTVT.

The table lists this clonotype with a few counts. The chain is built from TRBV12-3 or TRBV12-4 and TRBJ2-1; 13 bases are a match to TRBD2. Trimming cost V 5 bases and J 4 bases; bases outside gene matches: 5. The CDR3 totals 16 residues. The CDR3 protein is CASSKGTSGDYNEQFF. The CDR3 nucleotides read TGTGCCAGCAGTAAGGGGACTAGCGGGGATTACAATGAGCAGTTCTTC.

This clonotype was picked up a small number of times. The chain employs TRBV11-1 and TRBJ2-1; 7 nucleotides agree with TRBD2. Germline V CDR1 and CDR2: SGHAT, FQDESV (reference sequence). Trimming removed 1 base from V and 0 bases from J; junction bases left unmatched: 9. The length of the CDR3 is 18 residues. CDR3 sequence: CASSLDMGGRASYNEQFF. The CDR3 DNA reads TGTGCCAGCAGCTTAGATATGGGTGGGAGGGCCTCCTACAATGAGCAGTTCTTC.

Many counts were recorded for this clonotype. The chain employs TRBV28 and TRBJ2-4; TRBD2 might be the D (6 bases). V gave up 6 bases and J gave up 9 bases, with 9 bases separating them. Germline-derived CDR1 and CDR2 are MDHEN and SYDVKM. CDR3 length: 11 residues. The CDR3 loop reads CASREEGIQYF. As DNA, the CDR3 is TGTGCCAGCAGGGAGGAGGGCATTCAGTACTTC. The whole variable domain, filled in from reference TRBV28 and TRBJ2-4, reads DVKVTQSSRYLVKRTGEKVFLECVQDMDHENMFWYRQDPGLGLRLIYFSYDVKMKEKGDIPEGYSVSREKKERFSLILESASTNQTSMYLCASREEGIQYFGAGTRLSVL.

This clonotype came up a few times. V is TRBV11-2 and J is TRBJ1-5; D might be TRBD1 (5 bases). The V end was cut by 7 bases, the J end by 3 bases, with 13 bases between. This CDR3 is built from 14 residues. Germline values: CDR1 SGHAT, CDR2 FQNNGV. CDR3 DNA sequence: TGTGCCAGCAAGTCGGGGGTAAACAATCAGCCCCAGCATTTT. Protein: CASKSGVNNQPQHF.